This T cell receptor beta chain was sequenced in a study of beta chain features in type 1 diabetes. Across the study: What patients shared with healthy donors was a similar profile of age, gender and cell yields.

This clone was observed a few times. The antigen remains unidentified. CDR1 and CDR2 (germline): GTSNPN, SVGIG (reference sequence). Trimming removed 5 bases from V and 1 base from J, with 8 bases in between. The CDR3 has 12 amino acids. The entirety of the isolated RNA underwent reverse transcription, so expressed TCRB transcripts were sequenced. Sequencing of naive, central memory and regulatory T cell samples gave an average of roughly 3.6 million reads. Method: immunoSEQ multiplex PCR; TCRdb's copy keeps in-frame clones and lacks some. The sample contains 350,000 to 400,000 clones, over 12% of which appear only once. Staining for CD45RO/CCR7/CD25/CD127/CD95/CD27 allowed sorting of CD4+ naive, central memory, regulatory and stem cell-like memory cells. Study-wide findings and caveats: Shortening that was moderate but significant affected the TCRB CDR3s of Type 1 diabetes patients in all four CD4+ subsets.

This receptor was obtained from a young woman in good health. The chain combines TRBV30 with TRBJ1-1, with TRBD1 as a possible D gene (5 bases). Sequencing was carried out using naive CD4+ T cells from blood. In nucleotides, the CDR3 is TGTGCCTGGGTCAGGGAGAACACTGAAGCTTTCTTT. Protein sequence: CAWVRENTEAFF.